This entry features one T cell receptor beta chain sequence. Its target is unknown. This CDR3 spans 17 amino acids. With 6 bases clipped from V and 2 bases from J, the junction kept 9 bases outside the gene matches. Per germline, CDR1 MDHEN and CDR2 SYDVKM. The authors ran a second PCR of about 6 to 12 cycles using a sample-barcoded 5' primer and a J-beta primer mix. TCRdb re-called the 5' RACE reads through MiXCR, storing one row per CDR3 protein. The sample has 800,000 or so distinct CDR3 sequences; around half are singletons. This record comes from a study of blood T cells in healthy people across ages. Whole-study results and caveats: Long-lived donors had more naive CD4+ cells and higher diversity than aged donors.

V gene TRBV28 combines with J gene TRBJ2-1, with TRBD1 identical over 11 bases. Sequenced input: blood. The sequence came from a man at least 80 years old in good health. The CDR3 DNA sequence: TGTGCCAGCAGCCAACCCGGGACAGGGGGACCCTACAATGAGCAGTTCTTC. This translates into CASSQPGTGGPYNEQFF.